This T cell receptor (beta chain) was observed in a study of blood T cells in healthy people across ages. Overall study: For every two T cells, template switching captured about one barcoded beta molecule.

This clonotype was picked up a small number of times. Since a much larger clone is just one base distant, this may be a read error. CDR1 is MGHRA and CDR2 is YSYEKL in the germline V gene. This CDR3 comprises 16 residues. Using a J-beta primer mix together with a sample-barcoded 5' primer, a second PCR was run for roughly 6 to 12 cycles. Per-sample output comprised a minimum of 3 million paired-end reads containing CDR3. Each CDR3 protein gets one entry after TCRdb re-called the 5' RACE reads with MiXCR. The sample records some 790,000 distinct CDR3 sequences, roughly 26% being singletons. The material sequenced was blood. The source of this sequence is a woman of 80 years or more in good health. The chain is built from TRBV4-1 and TRBJ2-1; 10 bases line up with TRBD1. The CDR3 is CASSQEGDRGVNKQFF. The CDR3 DNA reads TGCGCCAGCAGCCAAGAGGGGGACAGGGGAGTCAATAAGCAGTTCTTC.